A selection of T cell receptor beta chains follows, all from one sample in a study of blood T cell repertoires in COVID-19. TCRdb keeps only in-frame clones here, not all; method: immunoSEQ multiplex PCR. The sample has approximately 130,000 clones; 70% to 80% are singletons. The sample taken for sequencing was peripheral blood. These receptor sequences come from a human donor in a cohort sampled during active COVID-19. Each CDR3 is given with its conserved first and last residue. D genes are given only for firm matches. Clone size appears in some rows only: once, few, many, or a class for an expanded clone.

>TRBD1|TRBJ1-5|TRBV7-9|NA
TGTGCCAGCAGCTCAGAGGGACAGCCCAATCAGCCCCAGCATTTT
CASSSEGQPNQPQHF
>NA|TRBJ2-3|TRBV25-1|few
TGTGCCAGCAGTAGGCAACTAGGATACACAGATACGCAGTATTTT
CASSRQLGYTDTQYF
>TRBD1|TRBJ2-1|TRBV6-6|NA
TGTGCCAGCAGAGCTGACAGCCAGGGGGCCAATGAGCAGTTCTTC
CASRADSQGANEQFF
>NA|TRBJ1-1|TRBV7-8|NA
TGTGCCAGCAGCTTAAAAGAAGTGGGGGGCACTGAAGCTTTCTTT
CASSLKEVGGTEAFF
>NA|TRBJ2-7|TRBV7-8|NA
TGTGCCAGCAGCTTAGGGTTGAGAGACACTGGCTCCTACGAGCAGTACTTC
CASSLGLRDTGSYEQYF
>TRBD1|TRBJ1-4|TRBV3-1/TRBV3-2|NA
TGTGCCAGCAGCCAAGATTGGACAGGGGCTGCAACTAATGAAAAACTGTTTTTT
CASSQDWTGAATNEKLFF
>TRBD1|TRBJ1-1|TRBV19|NA
TGTGCCAGTAGTATAGCTACAGGGGCATACACTGAAGCTTTCTTT
CASSIATGAYTEAFF
>TRBD2|TRBJ2-7|TRBV6-6|NA
TGTGCCAGCAGCCTGACTAGCTCCTATCCCTACGAGCAGTACTTC
CASSLTSSYPYEQYF
>NA|TRBJ1-1|TRBV7-9|NA
TGTGCCAGCAGCTTGGGCATGAACACTGAAGCTTTCTTT
CASSLGMNTEAFF
>NA|TRBJ2-3|TRBV9|few
TGTGCCAGCGGTTCGGGGGTCACAGATACGCAGTATTTT
CASGSGVTDTQYF
>NA|TRBJ1-2|TRBV5-6|NA
TGTGCCAGCAGCTTGGTGCAGGGGCCTAACTATGGCTACACCTTC
CASSLVQGPNYGYTF
>NA|TRBJ2-7|TRBV12-3/TRBV12-4|once
TGTGCCAGCTCTACTACGCCGTACGAGCAGTACTTC
CASSTTPYEQYF
>TRBD2|TRBJ2-7|TRBV9|NA
TGTGCCAGCAGCGTGTCCGGGACTAGCGACTACGAGCAGTACTTC
CASSVSGTSDYEQYF
>NA|TRBJ2-7|TRBV27|NA
TGTGCCAGCAGTCCCCGGGGGGCGGCGGGAGAGGGCGAGCAGTACTTC
CASSPRGAAGEGEQYF
>NA|TRBJ2-5|TRBV5-1|once
TGCGCCAGCAGCTTGGATACAGGGCATCAAGAGACCCAGTACTTC
CASSLDTGHQETQYF
>TRBD2|TRBJ2-1|TRBV7-2|NA
TGTGCCAGCAGCCCCTGGACTAGCGGGAGTAATGAGCAGTTCTTC
CASSPWTSGSNEQFF
>TRBD2|TRBJ2-7|TRBV6-1|NA
TGTGCCAGCAGTGATCGGTCTAGCGGGGCCTCCTACGAGCAGTACTTC
CASSDRSSGASYEQYF
>NA|TRBJ2-1|TRBV27|NA
TGTGCCAGCAGCCTTAGTGCCTACAATGAGCAGTTCTTC
CASSLSAYNEQFF
>NA|TRBJ2-2|TRBV7-9|few
TGTGCCAGCAGCTCCGGAGAGGGGGAGCTGTTTTTT
CASSSGEGELFF
>TRBD1|TRBJ1-4|TRBV5-1|few
TGCGCCAGCAGCACCTCAGGGGGCGCCGGGGAAAAACTGTTTTTT
CASSTSGGAGEKLFF
>NA|TRBJ1-2|TRBV16|NA
TGTGCCAGCAGCCAAATCCTGAGTAACTATGGCTACACCTTC
CASSQILSNYGYTF
>TRBD1|TRBJ1-1|TRBV4-1|few
TGCGCCAGCAGCCAAGGGCAGGGGGTAGATGACACTGAAGCTTTCTTT
CASSQGQGVDDTEAFF
>TRBD1|TRBJ2-1|TRBV28|NA
TGTGCCAGCAGTCAAGCAGGGGGCGGTGAGCAGTTCTTC
CASSQAGGGEQFF
>TRBD1|TRBJ2-5|TRBV5-1|NA
TGCGCCAGCAGCTTGGCGAACAGGGGTTTGGGAGAGACCCAGTACTTC
CASSLANRGLGETQYF
>NA|TRBJ2-7|TRBV7-5|few
TGTGCCAGAAGCTTAGCCTTGAGGGCTAGCGGGGGAGCGGGGTACTTC
CARSLALRASGGAGYF
>NA|TRBJ2-7|TRBV5-4|few
TGTGCCAGCAGCTTGGGGGGCACAGAGCAGTACTTC
CASSLGGTEQYF
>TRBD1|TRBJ2-7|TRBV30|NA
TGTGCCTGGAGTTTTACAGGGGACGAGCAGTACTTC
CAWSFTGDEQYF
>NA|TRBJ2-5|TRBV5-6|NA
TGTGCCAGCAGCTTGCTGGACTACCAAGAGACCCAGTACTTC
CASSLLDYQETQYF
>NA|TRBJ1-5|TRBV7-8|NA
TGTGCCAGCAGCTTAGGACAGTTCAATCAGCCCCAGCATTTT
CASSLGQFNQPQHF